The T cell receptor (beta chain) under discussion was sequenced for a study of vaccination and CD4 T cells after COVID-19. Study as a whole: Cells were stimulated with overlapping spike peptides from SARS-CoV-2, HCoV-NL63, HCoV-OC43 and HCoV-229E.

The study sequenced cultured CD4+ T cell DNA using the Oncomine TCR Beta short-read assay. Genomic DNA was taken out of cultured CD4+ T cells by extraction. In TCRdb, the PCR reads were re-called with MiXCR into one record per CDR3 protein. Seen here are around 10,000 distinct CDR3 sequences, 28% observed once, and the top ten hold approximately 21%. The treatment: approximately nine-day PBMC culture with coronavirus spike peptide pools or control peptides (ViraFEST assay). Unexposed donor CD4+ T cells predated the COVID-19 pandemic, collected 2011-2018. ViraFEST used peptide pools to expand antigen-specific T cells before TCR sequencing. CDR3 length: 16 residues. Germline V CDR1 and CDR2: SNHLY, FYNNEI. With 2 bases removed from V and 2 bases from J, the gap between germline ends came to 12 bases. This clonotype appeared once. Its antigen is currently unknown.

This receptor was taken from a human donor in good health. V usage is TRBV2 and J usage is TRBJ2-2; TRBD2 might be the D (5 bases). Material for sequencing was CD4+ T cells from blood, cultured in vitro. The CDR3: CASSERRAVNTGELFF. In nucleotides, the CDR3 is TGTGCCAGCAGTGAAAGGAGAGCGGTTAACACCGGGGAGCTGTTTTTT.